The next 7 T cell receptor beta chains were all read from a single sample in a study of cytomegalovirus exposure and HLA in healthy donors. PCR amplification relied on 60 Vbeta primers (plus 13 Jbeta primers). Repertoires were generated with immunoSEQ multiplex PCR, while TCRdb's copy carries only in-frame clones and drops some. The top ten clones hold around 7.2% of a sample with 170,000 or so clones, about four fifths of them seen once. Sample: PBMCs. These receptors were obtained from a man aged 25-40 years in good health and CMV-seropositive.

The V and J genes are TRBV30 and TRBJ1-2; D is perhaps TRBD1 (6 bases). The CDR3 contains 14 residues. Trimming left V 6 bases short and J 3 bases short, with 17 bases between. Per germline, CDR1 GTSNPN and CDR2 SVGIG (reference sequence). Here the CDR3 DNA reads TGTGCCTGCCGCCGGGGGGGCGGGGACTATGGCTACACCTTC. This translates into CACRRGGGDYGYTF.

The rearrangement links TRBV6-5 to TRBJ2-5, with a possible D match to TRBD1 (7 bases). Germline lookup yields CDR1 MNHEY and CDR2 SVGAGI. There are 15 residues in the CDR3. V lost 4 bases, J lost 4 bases, and 16 bases lay in between. CDR3 DNA: TGTGCCAGCAGTTTTTTCAGGGGGGCGGGAGAGACCCAGTACTTC. Amino acid sequence: CASSFFRGAGETQYF.

This clone has just a few counts. This chain links TRBV7-2 with TRBJ2-1, with 11 bases that match TRBD2. CDR3 length equals 16 residues. Germline V gene data show CDR1 as SGHTA and CDR2 as FQGNSA. V shed 1 base and J 8 bases; nucleotides not matched to a gene: 7. CDR3 sequence: CASSLGLAGGSDEQFF. In nucleotides, the CDR3 is TGTGCCAGCAGCTTAGGGCTAGCGGGAGGAAGCGATGAGCAGTTCTTC.

The gene calls are TRBV27 and TRBJ2-2; weak D call: TRBD1 (6 bases). Germline CDR1 is MNHEY and CDR2 is SMNVEV (reference sequence). Trimming took off 6 bases at V and 5 bases at J, with 16 bases between the two ends. CDR3 length: 15 amino acids. CDR3 sequence reads: CASSRGSTGTGELFF. CDR3 nucleotide sequence: TGTGCCAGCAGCCGCGGGTCTACAGGGACCGGGGAGCTGTTTTTT.

V gene TRBV7-2 combines with J gene TRBJ2-7, with 9 bases that match TRBD2. Losses at the gene ends were 6 bases for V and 4 bases for J; bases not matched to a gene: 10. The CDR3 extends over 15 amino acids. CDR1 is SGHTA and CDR2 is FQGNSA in the germline V gene. CDR3 residues: CASSSMAGGPYEQYF. CDR3 sequence (DNA): TGTGCCAGCAGTTCAATGGCGGGAGGGCCGTACGAGCAGTACTTC.

This chain links TRBV2 with TRBJ1-2; TRBD1 agrees at 8 bases. The CDR3 runs 14 residues. The germline CDR1 and CDR2 sequences are SNHLY and FYNNEI. V shed 8 bases, J shed 4 bases, and the junction held 9 bases outside the gene matches. The CDR3 DNA reads TGTGCCAGCGGACAGGGCCGTCAGGGCTATGGCTACACCTTC. Translated: CASGQGRQGYGYTF.

V is TRBV4-1 and J is TRBJ2-1; TRBD2 matches at 10 bases. Germline V gene data show CDR1 as MGHRA and CDR2 as YSYEKL. CDR3 length: 17 residues. V was clipped by 2 bases and J by 8 bases; unmatched bases: 12. CDR3: CASSQILLAGINHEQFF. The DNA for the CDR3 is TGCGCCAGCAGCCAAATCCTACTAGCGGGGATTAACCATGAGCAGTTCTTC.